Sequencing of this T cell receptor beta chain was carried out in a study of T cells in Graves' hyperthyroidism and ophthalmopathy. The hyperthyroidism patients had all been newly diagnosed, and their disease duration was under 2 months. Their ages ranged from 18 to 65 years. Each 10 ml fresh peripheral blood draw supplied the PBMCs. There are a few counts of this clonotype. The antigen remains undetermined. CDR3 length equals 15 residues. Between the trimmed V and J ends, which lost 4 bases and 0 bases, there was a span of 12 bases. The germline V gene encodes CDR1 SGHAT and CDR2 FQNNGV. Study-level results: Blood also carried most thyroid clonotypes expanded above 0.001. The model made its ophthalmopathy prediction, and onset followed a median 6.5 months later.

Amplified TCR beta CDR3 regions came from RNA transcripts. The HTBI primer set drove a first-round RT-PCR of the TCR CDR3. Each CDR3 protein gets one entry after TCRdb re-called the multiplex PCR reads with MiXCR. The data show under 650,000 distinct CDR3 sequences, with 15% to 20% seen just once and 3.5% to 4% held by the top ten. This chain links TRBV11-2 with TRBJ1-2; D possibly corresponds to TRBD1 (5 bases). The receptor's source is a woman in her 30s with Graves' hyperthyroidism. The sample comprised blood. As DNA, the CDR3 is TGTGCCAGCAGCTCCCTTTTGACAGCTAACTATGGCTACACCTTC. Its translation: CASSSLLTANYGYTF.